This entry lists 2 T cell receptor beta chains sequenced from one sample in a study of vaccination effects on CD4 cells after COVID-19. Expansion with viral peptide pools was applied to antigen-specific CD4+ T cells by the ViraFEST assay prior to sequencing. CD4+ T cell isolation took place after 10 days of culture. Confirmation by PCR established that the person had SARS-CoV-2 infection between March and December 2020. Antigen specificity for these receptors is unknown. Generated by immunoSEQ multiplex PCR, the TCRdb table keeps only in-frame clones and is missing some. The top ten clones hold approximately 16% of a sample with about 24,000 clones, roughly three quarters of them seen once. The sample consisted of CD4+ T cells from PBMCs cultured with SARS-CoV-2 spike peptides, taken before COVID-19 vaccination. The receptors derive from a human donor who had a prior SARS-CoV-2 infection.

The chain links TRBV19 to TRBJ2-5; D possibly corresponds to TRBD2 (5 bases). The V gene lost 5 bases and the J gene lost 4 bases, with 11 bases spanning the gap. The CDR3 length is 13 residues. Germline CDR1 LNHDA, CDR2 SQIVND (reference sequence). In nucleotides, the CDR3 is TGTGCCAGTAGTGTCGTCGAGGGAGAGACCCAGTACTTC. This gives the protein CASSVVEGETQYF.

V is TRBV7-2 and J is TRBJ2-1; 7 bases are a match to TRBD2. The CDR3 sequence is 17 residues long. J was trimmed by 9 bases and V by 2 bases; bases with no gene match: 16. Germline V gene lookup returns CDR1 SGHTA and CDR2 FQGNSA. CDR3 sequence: CASSLLGGGHYSSEQFF. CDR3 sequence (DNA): TGTGCCAGCAGCTTATTGGGGGGAGGGCATTACTCTAGTGAGCAGTTCTTC.